This passage covers 14 T cell receptor beta chains from one sample sequenced in a study of radiation and T cells in renal cell carcinoma (dated by TCRdb to 2019 to 2021). Sample time point, as interpreted from the label and publication: tumor resected at nephrectomy. The sample's treatment or condition label, in plain terms: treatment-naive control, cytoreductive nephrectomy. Libraries came from the immunoSEQ multiplex PCR assay. This is the immuneACCESS table as TCRdb keeps it, with only in-frame sequences that have V and J called. A part of the clones is gone; compared with another copy, unresolved V genes explain less than half, and the rest is unexplained. The table for this sample lists roughly 15,000 clones; approximately 56% of them were counted only once. The top ten constitute roughly a sixth of the sample. The source material was tumor tissue, sampled from a patient whose treatment was nephrectomy without radiotherapy. Source of these receptors: a man aged 55 to 70 with renal cell carcinoma.

This chain links TRBV7-9 with TRBJ2-3; 8 bases line up with TRBD1. The length of the CDR3 is 16 residues. The germline V gene has CDR1 SEHNR and CDR2 FQNEAQ (reference sequence). The J segment lost 0 bases and the V segment lost 5 bases, leaving 7 bases of the junction unmatched. CDR3 sequence reads: CASSRRWDRSTDTQYF. The CDR3 nucleotides read TGTGCCAGCAGCCGACGTTGGGACAGGAGCACAGATACGCAGTATTTT.

In its sample, this clone was seen a few times. This rearrangement joins TRBV11-3 to TRBJ2-5; 14 bases align to TRBD2. Germline-derived CDR1 and CDR2 are SGHNT and YENEEA. CDR3 length: 17 amino acids. The J segment lost 2 bases and the V segment lost 4 bases, leaving 6 bases of the junction unmatched. The CDR3 sequence is CASSSGTSGSRQETQYF. The CDR3 nucleotides read TGTGCCAGCAGCTCCGGGACTAGCGGGAGTAGGCAAGAGACCCAGTACTTC.

This sequence joins TRBV7-4 and TRBJ1-5; 7 nucleotides line up with TRBD1. The CDR3 has 16 residues. Germline CDR1 is SGHVT and CDR2 is SQSDAQ. V lost 8 bases and J lost 0; bases outside the gene matches: 10. This chain's CDR3 is CASGSRDSYSNQPQHF. The CDR3 nucleotides read TGTGCCAGCGGCTCCCGGGACAGCTATAGCAATCAGCCCCAGCATTTT.

The rearrangement joins TRBV4-1 to TRBJ2-5; 10 bases map to TRBD1. The CDR3 covers 16 residues. V dropped 0 bases and J dropped 5; count of bases not matched to a gene: 6. The germline V gene encodes CDR1 MGHRA and CDR2 YSYEKL. The DNA of the CDR3 is TGCGCCAGCAGCCAAGATAGGGCGGACAGGGGGGAGACCCAGTACTTC. Translating it yields CASSQDRADRGETQYF.

The chain combines TRBV28 with TRBJ2-5; possibly TRBD1 or TRBD2 for D (5 bases each). Per germline, CDR1 MDHEN and CDR2 SYDVKM. Deletions cut 2 bases from V and 8 bases from J, with 15 bases between. The CDR3 length is 14 residues. CDR3 DNA sequence: TGTGCCAGCAGTTTACTCCAGGGCGGAGGAACCCAGTACTTC. Protein product: CASSLLQGGGTQYF.

This chain joins TRBV18 and TRBJ1-2, with 8 bases lining up with TRBD1. V dropped 3 bases and J dropped 7; count of bases not matched to a gene: 7. The CDR3 has 14 residues. Germline loops: CDR1 KGHSH, CDR2 LQKENI. CDR3 in DNA: TGTGCCAGCTCACCTACGGACAGGGCGGGTGGCTACACCTTC. Translated, it gives CASSPTDRAGGYTF.

The chain combines TRBV28 with TRBJ1-3; 9 bases are a match to TRBD1. Germline V lookup: CDR1 MDHEN, CDR2 SYDVKM. After removal of 6 bases from V and 1 base from J, the junction contained 10 bases not matched to a gene. There are 17 residues in the CDR3. The CDR3 sequence: CASSRTGGASSGNTIYF. The CDR3 nucleotides are TGTGCCAGCAGCCGTACAGGGGGCGCTTCATCTGGAAACACCATATATTTT.

V usage is TRBV21-1 and J usage is TRBJ2-7; the table's D call, TRBD2, has no DNA check behind it. TRBV21-1 is tagged as a pseudogene. This CDR3 is built from 15 residues. The CDR3 reads CATNPAAVQPYEQYF. As DNA, the CDR3 is TGTGCCACCAACCCGGCGGCAGTACAACCCTACGAGCAGTACTTC.

This clone has only a few counts. The chain joins TRBV20-1 to TRBJ1-1; D perhaps matches TRBD1 (5 bases). CDR1 is DFQATT, CDR2 SNEGSKA, per germline (reference sequence). The CDR3 extends over 10 amino acids. Deletions cut 6 bases from V and 7 bases from J, with 9 bases between. CDR3 sequence reads: CSASRVEAFF. The CDR3 DNA follows: TGCAGTGCAAGCAGGGTTGAAGCTTTCTTT.

The V and J genes are TRBV11-2 and TRBJ2-1; TRBD1 matches 10 bases. Germline trimming cut 5 bases from V and 2 bases from J; bases unmatched to any gene: 3. The CDR3 extends over 15 amino acids. Germline values: CDR1 SGHAT, CDR2 FQNNGV. As DNA, the CDR3 is TGTGCCAGCAGCCCCGGGACAGGGGCCTACAATGAGCAGTTCTTC. Amino acid sequence: CASSPGTGAYNEQFF.

The chain employs TRBV19 and TRBJ1-3; D gene ambiguous. The CDR3 extends over 14 amino acids. Per germline, CDR1 LNHDA and CDR2 SQIVND (reference sequence). Trimming took 7 bases from V and 0 from J, leaving 10 bases between them. DNA for the CDR3: TGTGCCAGTACGGTCGGAAACTCTGGAAACACCATATATTTT. This encodes CASTVGNSGNTIYF. Together with reference TRBV19 and TRBJ1-3, the CDR3 gives the full variable domain: DGGITQSPKYLFRKEGQNVTLSCEQNLNHDAMYWYRQDPGQGLRLIYYSQIVNDFQKGDIAEGYSVSREKKESFPLTVTSAQKNPTAFYLCASTVGNSGNTIYFGEGSWLTVV.

This clone was seen a single time. The chain combines TRBV11-3 with TRBJ2-1, with D possibly being TRBD2 (5 bases). Trimming took off 3 bases at V and 5 bases at J, with 14 bases between the two ends. The V gene's germline CDR1 is SGHNT and CDR2 YENEEA. The CDR3 is 15 amino acids. The DNA of the CDR3 is TGTGCCAGCAGCTTTAGAGGGATTGGGAACAATGAGCAGTTCTTC. This translates into CASSFRGIGNNEQFF.

This clone turned up a few times. The rearrangement uses TRBV10-3 and TRBJ1-2; weak D call: TRBD1 (5 bases). This CDR3 comprises 13 residues. V was clipped by 3 bases and J by 4 bases, with 9 bases between them. Germline values: CDR1 ENHRY, CDR2 SYGVKD. The CDR3 protein is CAISDSGTYGYTF. The CDR3, as DNA: TGTGCCATCAGTGATTCCGGGACCTATGGCTACACCTTC.

This clone was counted a single time. This sequence joins TRBV28 and TRBJ1-2; D perhaps matches TRBD1 (6 bases). Germline CDR1 is MDHEN and CDR2 is SYDVKM. With 6 bases removed from V and 5 bases from J, the gap between germline ends came to 25 bases. There are 17 residues in the CDR3. The CDR3 nucleotides are TGTGCCAGCAGAGTCCCAGGCGACAGGAGCGTTAGGTATGGCTACACCTTC. Protein product: CASRVPGDRSVRYGYTF.